This T cell receptor (beta chain) was recovered during a study of regulatory T cells in long-lasting Graves disease. As to time point: newly diagnosed GD, antithyroid drugs for less than 3 months. PBMCs provided the RNA from which the TCR library was made. This clonotype was recorded many times. Libraries of TCR beta came from iRepertoire HTBI primers plus Arm-PCR of CDR3 regions. TCRdb processed the multiplex PCR reads anew with MiXCR; each CDR3 protein has one entry. The sample carries roughly 400,000 distinct CDR3 sequences, approximately 16% recorded once. This same sample was also part of a study on T cells in Graves' hyperthyroidism and ophthalmopathy.

The clonotype comes from a woman younger than 35 with Graves disease. Sequenced material: peripheral blood mononuclear cells (PBMCs), taken at new diagnosis, from a patient treated with antithyroid drugs.

CDR3 sequence reads: CASSFRGLGLAGGGYNEQFF. DNA of the CDR3: TGTGCCAGCAGTTTTCGGGGTTTAGGACTAGCGGGAGGAGGGTACAATGAGCAGTTCTTC. The J gene is TRBJ2-1, the V gene TRBV27; 14 nucleotides match TRBD2. With 3 bases clipped from V and 4 bases from J, the junction kept 14 bases outside the gene matches. Germline CDR1 MNHEY, CDR2 SMNVEV (reference sequence). The CDR3 is 20 residues long.